The source of this TCR beta chain is a study of blood T cell repertoires in COVID-19. Across the whole study: The origin of the acute and convalescent COVID-19 samples was the United States, Italy and Spain. Nucleic acid was either cDNA or gDNA, and it came from T cells, B-cell-depleted T cells, or PBMCs.

V lost 6 bases, J lost 2 bases, and 10 bases stayed unmatched. CDR3 length equals 16 residues. Germline V gene lookup returns CDR1 LNHDA and CDR2 SQIVND (reference sequence). Authors' data handling: Scientists estimated how many nucleated cells there were by amplifying reference gene primers. Profiled with immunoSEQ multiplex PCR; TCRdb holds only in-frame clones, not every one. V, J and clone size are taken as reported in that table, and D and trimming were inferred from the DNA itself. Of about 70,000 clones listed, about 87% were seen once; the top ten hold 4% to 5.5%. The source is a man over 45 with active COVID-19. The rearrangement joins TRBV19 to TRBJ2-4, with 7 bases matching TRBD2. The sequenced sample consisted of peripheral blood. This chain's CDR3 is CASSRGGGRTKNIQYF. CDR3 DNA: TGTGCCAGTAGCCGGGGCGGCGGGAGAACCAAAAACATTCAGTACTTC.